A selection of T cell receptor beta chains follows, all from one sample in a study of CD8 T cells in Susac syndrome. From the immunoSEQ multiplex PCR reads, TCRdb called clonotypes with MiXCR, one entry per CDR3 protein. This table holds 250,000 to 300,000 distinct CDR3 sequences, 70% to 90% found once. Sequencing input: CD8+ T cells from PBMCs. All receptors derive from a human donor with multiple sclerosis. CDR3s include the opening cysteine and the closing phenylalanine or tryptophan. A D gene is named only where the DNA matches it firmly. Clone size appears in some rows only: once, few, many, or a class for an expanded clone.

D gene	CDR3 length	clone size	V gene	J gene	CDR3 DNA	CDR3 protein
-	14	-	TRBV9	TRBJ1-1	TGTGCCAGCAGCCCCACCGGGGCTAGGACTGAAGCTTTCTTT	CASSPTGARTEAFF
TRBD2	16	-	TRBV2	TRBJ2-1	TGTGCCAGCAGTGGCATAGCGGGAGGGTCCTACAATGAGCAGTTCTTC	CASSGIAGGSYNEQFF
-	15	few	TRBV4-1	TRBJ2-4	TGCGCCAGCAGCCAAGATTCCGGCCTCGGGGACATTCAGTACTTC	CASSQDSGLGDIQYF
-	16	-	TRBV27	TRBJ2-7	TGTGCCAGCAGTTTATCGACCGGGACAATCCACTACGAGCAGTACTTC	CASSLSTGTIHYEQYF
-	14	-	TRBV19	TRBJ1-2	TGTGCCAGTAGTACGGTATACGGTGGCTATGGCTACACCTTC	CASSTVYGGYGYTF
-	13	-	TRBV6-1	TRBJ1-1	TGTGCCAGCAGCTTCCAGGGAGCACCTGAAGCTTTCTTT	CASSFQGAPEAFF
TRBD1	13	few	TRBV7-9	TRBJ2-4	TGTGCCGCAACGACAGGGCTCAAAAACATTCAGTACTTC	CAATTGLKNIQYF
-	16	-	TRBV6-1	TRBJ1-2	TGTGCCAGCAGTGTACGAAGCCCCCGGGACTCCTATGGCTACACCTTC	CASSVRSPRDSYGYTF
-	14	-	TRBV29-1	TRBJ2-1	TGCAGCGTTGAAAGGAGCGGACACTACAATGAGCAGTTCTTC	CSVERSGHYNEQFF
-	12	-	TRBV19	TRBJ1-6	TGTGCCAGTTCCCTGGATAATTCACCCCTCCACTTT	CASSLDNSPLHF
TRBD2	18	-	TRBV12-3/TRBV12-4	TRBJ2-1	TGTGCCAGCAGTCCCCCCGGGACTAGCGGGAACTTCTACAATGAGCAGTTCTTC	CASSPPGTSGNFYNEQFF
TRBD1	15	-	TRBV14	TRBJ1-1	TGTGCCAGCAGCCAAGGCGGGACAGTTGATTCAAAGGCTTTCTTT	CASSQGGTVDSKAFF
TRBD1	15	-	TRBV5-1	TRBJ2-7	TGCGCCAGCAGCTTGTTGGGACAGGGTAACTACGAGCAGTACTTC	CASSLLGQGNYEQYF
-	18	-	TRBV19	TRBJ1-1	TGTGCCAGCCCACTCTCGTGGGGACAAGCAGATGTGAACACTGAAGCTTTCTTT	CASPLSWGQADVNTEAFF
-	14	-	TRBV27	TRBJ2-7	TGTGCCAGCAGTTTGGGTCGGAGCTCCTACGAGCAGTACTTC	CASSLGRSSYEQYF
-	13	-	TRBV27	TRBJ2-7	TGTGCCAGCAGTTTTCCAGGGTCCGGCGAGCAGTACTTC	CASSFPGSGEQYF
-	15	-	TRBV7-2	TRBJ1-2	TGTGCCAGCAGCTTACGGTTCGACAGGAGATATGGCTACACCTTC	CASSLRFDRRYGYTF
-	13	-	TRBV7-6	TRBJ1-1	TGTGCCAGCAGCTTGAATACTCACACTGAAGCTTTCTTT	CASSLNTHTEAFF
-	12	-	TRBV28	TRBJ1-2	TGTGCCAGCAGTTTGGGGATATTGGGCTACACCTTC	CASSLGILGYTF
TRBD1	12	once	TRBV27	TRBJ2-7	TGTGCCACCCACAGGGGTACCTACGAGCAGTACTTC	CATHRGTYEQYF
TRBD1	15	-	TRBV5-1	TRBJ1-5	TGCGCCAGCAGCTTGGAAGGGGGCTTACATCAGCCCCAGCATTTT	CASSLEGGLHQPQHF
-	12	once	TRBV3-1	TRBJ2-7	TGTGCCAGCAGCCGCTATACCTACGAGCAGTACTTC	CASSRYTYEQYF
TRBD1	14	-	TRBV27	TRBJ1-6	TGTGCCAGCAGCATACAGGGGGCTAATTCACCCCTCCACTTT	CASSIQGANSPLHF
-	14	-	TRBV2	TRBJ1-2	TGTGCCAGCAGCCCCCGGGGGGTCGGCTATGGCTACACCTTC	CASSPRGVGYGYTF
-	13	-	TRBV4-1	TRBJ1-1	TGCGCCAGCAGCCAAGCGTCCGGAACTGAAGCTTTCTTT	CASSQASGTEAFF
-	15	-	TRBV9	TRBJ1-1	TGTGCCAGCAGCGTAGGATCGGGGGGCGGGGCTGAAGCTTTCTTT	CASSVGSGGGAEAFF
TRBD1	15	once	TRBV28	TRBJ1-2	TGTGCCAGCAGTCCCCCTAGGACAGGGGAATATGGCTACACCTTC	CASSPPRTGEYGYTF
-	16	-	TRBV5-1	TRBJ1-1	TGCGCCAGCAGCCCCGACGTCAGGCATCCGAACACTGAAGCTTTCTTT	CASSPDVRHPNTEAFF
-	12	once	TRBV4-1	TRBJ2-1	TGCGCCAGCAGCCCCCTCAACGGGGAGCAGTTCTTC	CASSPLNGEQFF
-	16	-	TRBV7-9	TRBJ2-4	TGTGCCAGCAGCCTCACAGGCCCCGCCGCTAGAAACATTCAGTACTTC	CASSLTGPAARNIQYF
-	13	once	TRBV20-1	TRBJ2-2	TGCAGTGCTACCGACAGTAACACCGGGGAGCTGTTTTTT	CSATDSNTGELFF
TRBD1	14	-	TRBV6-5	TRBJ2-3	TGTGCCAGCAGTACAGGGACAGGCACAGATACGCAGTATTTT	CASSTGTGTDTQYF
-	12	-	TRBV19	TRBJ2-1	TGTGCCAGTAGAGCTTTGGACAATGAGCAGTTCTTC	CASRALDNEQFF
-	14	-	TRBV28	TRBJ1-4	TGTGCCAGCAGTGTCAGAGGGGCTAATGAAAAACTGTTTTTT	CASSVRGANEKLFF
TRBD1	13	once	TRBV27	TRBJ1-2	TGTGCCAGCAGTTTTACAGGGGGCAATGGCTACACCTTC	CASSFTGGNGYTF
-	16	few	TRBV6-1	TRBJ2-1	TGTGCCAGCAAGAATTTGAATATGAACAGGGAGGATGAGCAGTTCTTC	CASKNLNMNREDEQFF
TRBD1	15	-	TRBV30	TRBJ2-7	TGTGCCTGGAGAGAAACGGGACAGGGCACCTACGAGCAGTACTTC	CAWRETGQGTYEQYF
-	14	few	TRBV4-2	TRBJ2-7	TGTGCCAGCAGCCATATCGGGGAGATATACGAGCAGTACTTC	CASSHIGEIYEQYF
-	14	-	TRBV5-1	TRBJ2-3	TGCGCCAGCAGCTTGGAGAAGCGCACAGATACGCAGTATTTT	CASSLEKRTDTQYF
TRBD2	15	once	TRBV10-1	TRBJ2-1	TGCGCCAGCAGTTACATAGCGGGAAGAGACAATGAGCAGTTCTTC	CASSYIAGRDNEQFF
-	9	-	TRBV10-3	TRBJ1-4	TGTGCCATCACCGAACGGCTGTTTTTT	CAITERLFF
-	15	-	TRBV6-5	TRBJ2-1	TGTGCCAGCAGTTCCAAGCCGGAGGGGTACAATGAGCAGTTCTTC	CASSSKPEGYNEQFF
TRBD2	17	-	TRBV20-1	TRBJ2-7	TGCAGTGCTAGATCGAACGGACTAGCGGGAGCCTCATACGAGCAGTACTTC	CSARSNGLAGASYEQYF
-	12	-	TRBV29-1	TRBJ2-2	TGCAGCGTTGTTAGAGAAGGGGGGGAGCTGTTTTTT	CSVVREGGELFF
-	14	-	TRBV24-1	TRBJ2-3	TGTGCCACCAGTGACTTCGGGGCTCCAGATACGCAGTATTTT	CATSDFGAPDTQYF
-	14	-	TRBV5-1	TRBJ2-3	TGCGCCAGCAGCTTGGAGACCCTCACAGATACGCAGTATTTT	CASSLETLTDTQYF
-	11	once	TRBV5-1	TRBJ2-1	TGCGCCACTATACTCGGGACGGAGCAGTTCTTC	CATILGTEQFF
-	14	-	TRBV5-5	TRBJ2-1	TGTGCCAGCAGCTTGAGGTGGGATACTGATGAGCAGTTCTTC	CASSLRWDTDEQFF
-	11	-	TRBV27	TRBJ1-1	TGTGCCAGCAGATACGGAACTGAAGCTTTCTTT	CASRYGTEAFF
TRBD1	16	-	TRBV4-1	TRBJ1-1	TGCGCCAGCAGCCACGTAAAGACAGGGTTGTACACTGAAGCTTTCTTT	CASSHVKTGLYTEAFF
TRBD2	16	-	TRBV5-6	TRBJ2-4	TGTGCCAGCAGCATTGGGACTAGCGGGCCGATAAACATTCAGTACTTC	CASSIGTSGPINIQYF
-	15	few	TRBV4-1	TRBJ2-7	TGCGCCAGCAGCCAGGAGCGGTCCTCCTCCTACGAGCAGTACTTC	CASSQERSSSYEQYF
-	14	-	TRBV20-1	TRBJ2-5	TGCAGTGCTATAGGGGATGGAGGGCTGGAGACCCAGTACTTC	CSAIGDGGLETQYF